This paragraph covers one TCR beta chain sequence. The V segment lost 6 bases and the J segment 5 bases; nucleotides outside the gene matches: 8. The CDR3 runs to 15 residues. From germline, CDR1 is SGHTA and CDR2 FQGNSA. This sample is part of a study of cytomegalovirus exposure and HLA in healthy donors. Likely unrecorded immune exposures existed in these nominally healthy donors. PCR was performed using 60 Vbeta and 13 Jbeta primers. Some clones are missing from TCRdb's copy, which holds only in-frame ones; the method was immunoSEQ multiplex PCR. This table holds about 120,000 clones, roughly two thirds found once.

This receptor was identified in a man aged 18-30 years in good health and CMV-seropositive. This chain links TRBV7-2 with TRBJ2-2, with TRBD2 matching 8 bases. The sequenced sample was PBMCs. DNA for the CDR3: TGTGCCAGCAGATACGGGGGGGGTGGTACCGGGGAGCTGTTTTTT. This gives the protein CASRYGGGGTGELFF. Combining the CDR3 with reference TRBV7-2 and TRBJ2-2 gives the whole variable domain GAGVSQSPSNKVTEKGKDVELRCDPISGHTALYWYRQSLGQGLEFLIYFQGNSAPDKSGLPSDRFSAERTGGSVSTLTIQRTQQEDSAVYLCASRYGGGGTGELFFGEGSRLTVL.